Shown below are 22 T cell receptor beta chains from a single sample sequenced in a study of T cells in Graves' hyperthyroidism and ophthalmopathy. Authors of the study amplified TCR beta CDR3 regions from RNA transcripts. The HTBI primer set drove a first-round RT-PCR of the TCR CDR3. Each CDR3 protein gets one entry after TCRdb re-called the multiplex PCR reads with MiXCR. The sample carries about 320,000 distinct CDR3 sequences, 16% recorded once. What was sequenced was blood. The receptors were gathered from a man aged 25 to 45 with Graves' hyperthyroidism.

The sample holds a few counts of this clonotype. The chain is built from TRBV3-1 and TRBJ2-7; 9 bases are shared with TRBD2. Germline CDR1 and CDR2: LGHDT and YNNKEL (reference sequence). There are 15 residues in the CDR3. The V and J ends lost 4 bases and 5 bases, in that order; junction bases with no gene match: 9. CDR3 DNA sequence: TGTGCCAGCAGCCCTATAGCGGGAGTTTTGCACGAGCAGTACTTC. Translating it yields CASSPIAGVLHEQYF.

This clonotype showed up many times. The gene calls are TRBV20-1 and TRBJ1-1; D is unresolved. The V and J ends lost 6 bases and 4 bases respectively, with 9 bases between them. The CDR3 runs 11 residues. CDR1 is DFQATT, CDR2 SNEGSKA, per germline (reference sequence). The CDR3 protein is CSASPGTEAFF. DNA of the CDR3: TGCAGTGCCTCTCCGGGCACTGAAGCTTTCTTT.

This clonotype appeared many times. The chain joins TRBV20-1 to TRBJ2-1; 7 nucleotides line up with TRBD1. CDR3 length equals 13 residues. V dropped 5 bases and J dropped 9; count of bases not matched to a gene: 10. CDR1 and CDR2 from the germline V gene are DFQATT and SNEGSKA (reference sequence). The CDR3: CSARTGYLAEQFF. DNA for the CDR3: TGCAGTGCTCGGACAGGCTACCTGGCTGAGCAGTTCTTC.

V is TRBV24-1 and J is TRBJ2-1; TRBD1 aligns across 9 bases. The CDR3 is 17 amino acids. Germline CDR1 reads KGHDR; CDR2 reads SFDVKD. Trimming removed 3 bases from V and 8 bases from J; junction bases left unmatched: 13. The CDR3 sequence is CATSDPSGGQGTDEQFF. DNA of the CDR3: TGTGCCACCAGTGATCCCAGTGGGGGACAGGGTACCGATGAGCAGTTCTTC.

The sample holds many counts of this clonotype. CDR3 protein: CASRGSGTPRGIGAFF. The CDR3 DNA sequence: TGTGCCAGCAGGGGATCCGGGACACCCCGTGGAATCGGAGCTTTCTTT. The rearrangement joins TRBV12-3 or TRBV12-4 to TRBJ1-1, with a tentative D call TRBD1 (6 bases). V lost 6 bases and J 10 bases, leaving 27 bases between the germline ends. CDR3 length equals 16 residues.

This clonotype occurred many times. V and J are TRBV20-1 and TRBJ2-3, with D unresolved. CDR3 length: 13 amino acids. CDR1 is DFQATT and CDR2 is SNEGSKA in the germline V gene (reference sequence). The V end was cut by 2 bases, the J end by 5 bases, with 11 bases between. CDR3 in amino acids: CSARPRPGDTQYF. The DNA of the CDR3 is TGCAGTGCTAGACCCCGGCCGGGAGATACGCAGTATTTT.

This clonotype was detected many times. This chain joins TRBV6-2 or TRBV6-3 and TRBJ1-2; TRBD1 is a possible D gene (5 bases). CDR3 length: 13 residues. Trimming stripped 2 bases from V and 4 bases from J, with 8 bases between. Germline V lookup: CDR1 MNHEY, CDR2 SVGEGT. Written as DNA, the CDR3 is TGTGCCAGCAGTTACGGAGGGGTCTATGGCTACACCTTC. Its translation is CASSYGGVYGYTF.

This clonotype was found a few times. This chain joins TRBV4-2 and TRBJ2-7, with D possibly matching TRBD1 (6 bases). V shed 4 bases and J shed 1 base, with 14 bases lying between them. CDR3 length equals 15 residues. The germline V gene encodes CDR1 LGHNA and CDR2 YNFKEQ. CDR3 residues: CASSRSQGNSYEQYF. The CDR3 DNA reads TGTGCCAGCAGCCGCTCTCAGGGGAATTCCTACGAGCAGTACTTC.

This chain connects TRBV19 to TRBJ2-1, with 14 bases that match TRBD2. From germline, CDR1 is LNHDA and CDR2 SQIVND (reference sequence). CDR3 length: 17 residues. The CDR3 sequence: CGSSGTSGSQSYNEQFF. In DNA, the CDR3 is TGTGGCTCTTCCGGGACTAGCGGGAGTCAGTCCTACAATGAGCAGTTCTTC.

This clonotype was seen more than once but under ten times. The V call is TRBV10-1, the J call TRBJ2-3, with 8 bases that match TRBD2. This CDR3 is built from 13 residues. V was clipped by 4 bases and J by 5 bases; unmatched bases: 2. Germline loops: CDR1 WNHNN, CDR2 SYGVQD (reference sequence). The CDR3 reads CASSGTSLDTQYF. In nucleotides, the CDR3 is TGCGCCAGCAGTGGGACTAGCTTAGATACGCAGTATTTT.

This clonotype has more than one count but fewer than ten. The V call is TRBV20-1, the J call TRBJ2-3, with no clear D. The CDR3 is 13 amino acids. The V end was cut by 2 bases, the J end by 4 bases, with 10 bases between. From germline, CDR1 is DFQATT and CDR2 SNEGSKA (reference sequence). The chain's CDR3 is CSARKEPADTQYF. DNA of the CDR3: TGCAGTGCTAGAAAGGAGCCAGCAGATACGCAGTATTTT.

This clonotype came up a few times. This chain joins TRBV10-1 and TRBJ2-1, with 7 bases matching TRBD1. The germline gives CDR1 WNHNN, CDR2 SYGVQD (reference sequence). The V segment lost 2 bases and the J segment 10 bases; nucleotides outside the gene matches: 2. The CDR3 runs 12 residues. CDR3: CASSEVGGEQFF. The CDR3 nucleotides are TGCGCCAGCAGTGAGGTAGGGGGCGAGCAGTTCTTC.

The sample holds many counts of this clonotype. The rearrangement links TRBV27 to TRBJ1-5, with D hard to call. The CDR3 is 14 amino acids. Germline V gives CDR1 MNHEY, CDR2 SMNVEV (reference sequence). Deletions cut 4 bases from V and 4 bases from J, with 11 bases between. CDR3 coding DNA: TGTGCCAGCAGTTCGCAGGCCAAGAATCAGCCCCAGCATTTT. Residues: CASSSQAKNQPQHF.

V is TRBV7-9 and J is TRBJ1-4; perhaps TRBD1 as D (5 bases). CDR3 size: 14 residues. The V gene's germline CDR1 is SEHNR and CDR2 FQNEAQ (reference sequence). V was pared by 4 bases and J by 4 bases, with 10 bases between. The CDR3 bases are TGTGCCAGCAGCTACGCCGGGGGTAATGAAAAACTGTTTTTT. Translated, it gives CASSYAGGNEKLFF. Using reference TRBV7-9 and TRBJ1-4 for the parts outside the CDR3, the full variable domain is DTGVSQNPRHKITKRGQNVTFRCDPISEHNRLYWYRQTLGQGPEFLTYFQNEAQLEKSRLLSDRFSAERPKGSFSTLEIQRTEQGDSAMYLCASSYAGGNEKLFFGSGTQLSVL.

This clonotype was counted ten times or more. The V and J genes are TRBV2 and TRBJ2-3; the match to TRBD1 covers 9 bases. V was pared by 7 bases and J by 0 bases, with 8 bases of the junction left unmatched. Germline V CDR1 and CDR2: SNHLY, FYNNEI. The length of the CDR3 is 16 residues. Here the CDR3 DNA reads TGTGCCAGCACTCTACAAGGGACAGGGAGCACAGATACGCAGTATTTT. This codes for CASTLQGTGSTDTQYF.

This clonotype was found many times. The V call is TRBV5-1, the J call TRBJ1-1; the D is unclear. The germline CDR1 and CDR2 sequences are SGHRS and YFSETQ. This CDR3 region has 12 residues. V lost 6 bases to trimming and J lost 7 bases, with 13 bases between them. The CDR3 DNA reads TGCGCCAGCACATCCCCACGATTTGAAGCTTTCTTT. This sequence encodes CASTSPRFEAFF.

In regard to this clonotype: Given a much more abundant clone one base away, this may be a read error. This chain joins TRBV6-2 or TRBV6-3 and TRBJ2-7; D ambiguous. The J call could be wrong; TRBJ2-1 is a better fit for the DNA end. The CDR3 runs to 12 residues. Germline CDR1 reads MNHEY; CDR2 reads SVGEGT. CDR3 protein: CASKDQLYEQFF. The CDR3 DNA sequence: TGTGCCAGCAAGGACCAACTCTACGAGCAGTTCTTC.

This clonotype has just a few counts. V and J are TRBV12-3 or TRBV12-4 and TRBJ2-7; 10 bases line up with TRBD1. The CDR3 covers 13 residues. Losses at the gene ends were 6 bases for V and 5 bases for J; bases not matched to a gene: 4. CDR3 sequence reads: CASRTGTGDEQYF. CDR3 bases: TGTGCCAGCAGAACCGGGACAGGGGACGAGCAGTACTTC.

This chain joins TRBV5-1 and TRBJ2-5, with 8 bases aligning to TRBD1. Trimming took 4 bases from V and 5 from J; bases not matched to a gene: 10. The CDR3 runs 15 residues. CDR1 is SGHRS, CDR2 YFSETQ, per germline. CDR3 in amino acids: CASSTGQGGVETQYF. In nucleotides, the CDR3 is TGCGCCAGCAGCACCGGACAGGGAGGAGTGGAGACCCAGTACTTC.

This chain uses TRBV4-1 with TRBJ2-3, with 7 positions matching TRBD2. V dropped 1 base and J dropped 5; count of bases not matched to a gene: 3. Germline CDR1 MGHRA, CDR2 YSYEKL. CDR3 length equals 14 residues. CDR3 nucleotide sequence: TGCGCCAGCAGCCAAGGCGGGAGTGGAGATACGCAGTATTTT. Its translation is CASSQGGSGDTQYF.

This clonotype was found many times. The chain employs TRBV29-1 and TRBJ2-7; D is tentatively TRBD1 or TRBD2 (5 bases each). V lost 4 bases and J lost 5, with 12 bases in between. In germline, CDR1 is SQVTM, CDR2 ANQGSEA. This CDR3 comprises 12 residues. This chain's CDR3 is CSVGWGNHEQYF. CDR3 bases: TGCAGCGTTGGTTGGGGGAACCACGAGCAGTACTTC.

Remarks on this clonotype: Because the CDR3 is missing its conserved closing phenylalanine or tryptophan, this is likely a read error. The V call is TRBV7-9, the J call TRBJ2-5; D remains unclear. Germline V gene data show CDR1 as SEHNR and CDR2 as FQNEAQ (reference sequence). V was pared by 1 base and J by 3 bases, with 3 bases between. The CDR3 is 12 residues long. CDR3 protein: CASSLGKETQYL. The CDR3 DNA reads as TGTGCCAGCAGCTTAGGGAAAGAGACCCAGTACCTC.